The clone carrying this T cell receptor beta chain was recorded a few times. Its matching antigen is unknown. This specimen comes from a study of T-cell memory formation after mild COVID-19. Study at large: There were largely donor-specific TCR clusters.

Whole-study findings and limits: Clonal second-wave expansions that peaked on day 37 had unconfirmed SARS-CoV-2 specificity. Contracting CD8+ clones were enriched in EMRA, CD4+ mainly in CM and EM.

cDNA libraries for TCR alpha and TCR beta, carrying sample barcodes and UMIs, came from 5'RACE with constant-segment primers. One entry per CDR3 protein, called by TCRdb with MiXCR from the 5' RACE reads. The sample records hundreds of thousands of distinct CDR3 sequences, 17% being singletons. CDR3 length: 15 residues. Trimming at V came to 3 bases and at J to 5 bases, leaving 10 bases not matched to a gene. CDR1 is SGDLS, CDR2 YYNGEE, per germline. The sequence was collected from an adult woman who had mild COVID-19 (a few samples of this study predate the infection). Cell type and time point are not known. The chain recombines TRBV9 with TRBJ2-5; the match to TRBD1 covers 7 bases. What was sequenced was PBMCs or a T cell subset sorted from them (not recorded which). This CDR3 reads CASSGQGRAGETQYF. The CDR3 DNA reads TGTGCCAGCAGCGGACAGGGACGGGCTGGGGAGACCCAGTACTTC.